This TCR beta chain comes out of a study of shared clonotypes between healthy human individuals. Study at large: Three CD4 naive, three CD4 memory, two CD8 naive and one CD8 memory plate were used per donor. Overall study results and limits: Large depth notwithstanding, sorted-subset sequencing proved incomplete by rarefaction. Naive subsets typically showed greater estimated richness than memory subsets.

This clone was seen once. Its matching antigen is unknown. Repertoires were generated with immunoSEQ multiplex PCR, while TCRdb's copy carries only in-frame clones and drops some. Of about a million clones listed, 77% were seen once; the top ten hold about 0.94%. The CDR3 extends over 16 amino acids. Germline CDR1 SGHDN, CDR2 FVKESK. The V and J ends lost 1 base and 0 bases respectively, with 10 bases between them. The clonotype was recovered from a man younger than 35 in good health. Some clones in this sample may be carry-over from other donors' samples. The chain has TRBV14 and TRBJ2-1; no clear D gene. The sequenced material came from memory CD4+ T cells from PBMCs. The subset denotes: CD45RA-negative fraction. The CDR3 protein is CASSQALPSSYNEQFF. CDR3 in DNA: TGTGCCAGCAGCCAAGCTCTCCCGAGCTCCTACAATGAGCAGTTCTTC.